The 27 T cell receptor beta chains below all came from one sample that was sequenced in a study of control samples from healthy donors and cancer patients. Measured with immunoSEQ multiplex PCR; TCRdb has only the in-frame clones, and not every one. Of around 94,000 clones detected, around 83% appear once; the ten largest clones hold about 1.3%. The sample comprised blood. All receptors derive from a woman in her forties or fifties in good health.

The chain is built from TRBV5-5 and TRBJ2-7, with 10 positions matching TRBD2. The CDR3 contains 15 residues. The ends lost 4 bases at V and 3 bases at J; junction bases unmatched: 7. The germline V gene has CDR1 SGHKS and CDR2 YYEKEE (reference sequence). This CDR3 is CASSPLTSGFYEQYF. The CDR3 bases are TGTGCCAGCAGCCCGTTGACTAGCGGGTTCTACGAGCAGTACTTC.

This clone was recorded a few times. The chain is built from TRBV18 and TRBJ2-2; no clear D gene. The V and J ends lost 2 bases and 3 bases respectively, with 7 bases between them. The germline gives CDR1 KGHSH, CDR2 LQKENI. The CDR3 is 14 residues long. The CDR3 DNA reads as TGTGCCAGCTCACCATCTGCATACACCGGGGAGCTGTTTTTT. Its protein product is CASSPSAYTGELFF.

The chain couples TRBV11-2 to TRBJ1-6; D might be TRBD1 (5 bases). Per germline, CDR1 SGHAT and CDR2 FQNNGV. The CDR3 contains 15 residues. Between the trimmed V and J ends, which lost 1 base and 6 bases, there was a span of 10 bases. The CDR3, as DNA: TGTGCCAGCAGCTTAGCACGGACAAGTAATTCACCCCTCCACTTT. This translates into CASSLARTSNSPLHF.

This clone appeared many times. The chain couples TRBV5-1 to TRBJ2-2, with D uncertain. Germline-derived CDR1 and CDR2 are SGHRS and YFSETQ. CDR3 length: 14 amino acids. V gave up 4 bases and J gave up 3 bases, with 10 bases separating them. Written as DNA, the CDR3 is TGCGCCAGCAGCGCAGGAGAGGACACCGGGGAGCTGTTTTTT. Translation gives CASSAGEDTGELFF.

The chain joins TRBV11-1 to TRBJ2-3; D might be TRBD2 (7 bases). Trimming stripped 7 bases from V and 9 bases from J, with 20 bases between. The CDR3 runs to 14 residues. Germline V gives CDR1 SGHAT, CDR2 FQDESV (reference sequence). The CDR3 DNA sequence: TGTGCCAGCACTGGGGAGGGGGGCGCGAGGACGCAGTATTTT. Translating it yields CASTGEGGARTQYF. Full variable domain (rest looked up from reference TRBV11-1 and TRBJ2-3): EAEVAQSPRYKITEKSQAVAFWCDPISGHATLYWYRQILGQGPELLVQFQDESVVDDSQLPKDRFSAERLKGVDSTLKIQPAELGDSAMYLCASTGEGGARTQYFGPGTRLTVL.

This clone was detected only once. DNA of the CDR3: TGTGCCAGCAGTGAAGCTTTGCGGGACCTAAGTGGAGAGACCCAGTACTTC. The encoded protein is CASSEALRDLSGETQYF. The chain links TRBV2 to TRBJ2-5, with D possibly being TRBD2 (6 bases). This CDR3 contains 17 residues. CDR1 is SNHLY, CDR2 FYNNEI, per germline. Between the trimmed V and J ends, which lost 0 bases and 4 bases, there was a span of 18 bases. Complete variable domain (other parts from reference TRBV2 and TRBJ2-5): EPEVTQTPSHQVTQMGQEVILRCVPISNHLYFYWYRQILGQKVEFLVSFYNNEISEKSEIFDDQFSVERPDGSNFTLKIRSTKLEDSAMYFCASSEALRDLSGETQYFGPGTRLLVL.

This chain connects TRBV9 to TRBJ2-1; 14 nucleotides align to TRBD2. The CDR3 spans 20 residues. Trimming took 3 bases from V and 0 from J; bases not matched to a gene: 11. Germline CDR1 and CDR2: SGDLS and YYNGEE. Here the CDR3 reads CASSERLAGGPGNSYNEQFF. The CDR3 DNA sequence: TGTGCCAGCAGCGAACGACTAGCGGGAGGGCCCGGTAACTCCTACAATGAGCAGTTCTTC.

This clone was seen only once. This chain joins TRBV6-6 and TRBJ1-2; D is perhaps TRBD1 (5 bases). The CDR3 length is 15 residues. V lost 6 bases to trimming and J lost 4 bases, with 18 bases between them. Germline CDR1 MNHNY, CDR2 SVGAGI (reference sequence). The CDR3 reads CASRTSRGGAYGYTF. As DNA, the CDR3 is TGTGCCAGCAGGACCTCCCGGGGCGGGGCCTATGGCTACACCTTC.

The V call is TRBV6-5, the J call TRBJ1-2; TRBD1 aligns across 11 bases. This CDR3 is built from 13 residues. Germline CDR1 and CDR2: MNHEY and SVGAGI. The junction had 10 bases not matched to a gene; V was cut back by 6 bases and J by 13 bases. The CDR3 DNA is TGTGCCAGCAGCCGTGGACAGGGGGCGAGATCCACCTTC. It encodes CASSRGQGARSTF.

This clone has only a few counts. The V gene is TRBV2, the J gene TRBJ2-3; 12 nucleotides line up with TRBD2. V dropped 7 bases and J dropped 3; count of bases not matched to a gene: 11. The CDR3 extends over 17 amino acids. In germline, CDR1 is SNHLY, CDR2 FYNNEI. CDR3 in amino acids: CASTRLAGVKKTDTQYF. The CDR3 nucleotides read TGTGCCAGCACTCGACTAGCGGGGGTCAAGAAGACAGATACGCAGTATTTT.

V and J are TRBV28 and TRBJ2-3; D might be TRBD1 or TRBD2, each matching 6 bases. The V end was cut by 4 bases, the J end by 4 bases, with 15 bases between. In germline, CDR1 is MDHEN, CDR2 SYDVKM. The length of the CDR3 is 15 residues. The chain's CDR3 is CASSSSGGWADTQYF. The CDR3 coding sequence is TGTGCCAGCAGTTCATCCGGGGGCTGGGCAGATACGCAGTATTTT.

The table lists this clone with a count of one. CDR3 protein: CASSFPRDAHEQYF. CDR3 bases: TGTGCCAGCAGTTTTCCGCGGGATGCACACGAGCAGTACTTC. V usage is TRBV28 and J usage is TRBJ2-7; D is perhaps TRBD2 (6 bases). The CDR3 spans 14 residues. Germline V gene sequence: CDR1 MDHEN, CDR2 SYDVKM. The V gene lost 3 bases and the J gene lost 5 bases, with 14 bases spanning the gap.

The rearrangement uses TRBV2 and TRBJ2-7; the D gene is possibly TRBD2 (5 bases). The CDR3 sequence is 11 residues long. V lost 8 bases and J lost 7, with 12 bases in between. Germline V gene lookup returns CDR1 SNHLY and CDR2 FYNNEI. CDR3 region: CASRKEGEQYF. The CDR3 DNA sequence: TGTGCCAGCCGCAAAGAGGGTGAGCAGTACTTC.

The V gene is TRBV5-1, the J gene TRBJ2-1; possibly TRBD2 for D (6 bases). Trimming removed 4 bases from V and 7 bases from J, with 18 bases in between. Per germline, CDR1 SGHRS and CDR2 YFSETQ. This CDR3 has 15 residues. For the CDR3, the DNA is TGCGCCAGCAGCATCACCGGGAGACAAGAGAATGAGCAGTTCTTC. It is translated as CASSITGRQENEQFF.

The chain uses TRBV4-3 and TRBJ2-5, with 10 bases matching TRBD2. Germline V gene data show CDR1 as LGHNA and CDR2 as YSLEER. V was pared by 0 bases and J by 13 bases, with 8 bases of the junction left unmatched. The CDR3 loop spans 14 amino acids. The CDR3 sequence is CASSQDRVAGGLYF. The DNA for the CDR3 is TGCGCCAGCAGCCAAGATCGGGTAGCGGGGGGTCTGTACTTC.

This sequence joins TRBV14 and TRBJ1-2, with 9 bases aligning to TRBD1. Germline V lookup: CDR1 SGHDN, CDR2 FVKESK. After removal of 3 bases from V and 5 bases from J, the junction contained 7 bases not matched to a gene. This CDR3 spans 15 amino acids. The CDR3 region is CASSHAGTGSYGYTF. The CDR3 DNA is TGTGCCAGCAGCCACGCCGGGACAGGGAGTTATGGCTACACCTTC.

The CDR3 region is CASSRGQDLFKANYGYTF. CDR3 nucleotides: TGTGCCAGCAGTCGTGGACAGGACCTTTTTAAAGCTAACTATGGCTACACCTTC. The rearrangement uses TRBV5-6 and TRBJ1-2; 7 bases agree with TRBD1. Germline loops: CDR1 SGHDT, CDR2 YYEEEE. The V gene end was trimmed by 5 bases and the J gene end by 0 bases; junction bases not matched to a gene: 16. CDR3 length equals 18 residues.

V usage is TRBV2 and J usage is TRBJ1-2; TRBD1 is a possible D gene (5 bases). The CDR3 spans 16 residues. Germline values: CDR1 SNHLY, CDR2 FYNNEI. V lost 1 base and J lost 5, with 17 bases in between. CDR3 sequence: CASSEDLQARHYGYTF. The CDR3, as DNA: TGTGCCAGCAGTGAAGACCTACAGGCGCGCCATTATGGCTACACCTTC.

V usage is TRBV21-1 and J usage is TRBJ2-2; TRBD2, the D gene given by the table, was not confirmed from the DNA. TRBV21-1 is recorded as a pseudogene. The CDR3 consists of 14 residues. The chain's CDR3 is CASSNHRFTGELFF. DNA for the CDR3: TGTGCCAGCAGCAACCACCGGTTCACCGGGGAGCTGTTTTTT.

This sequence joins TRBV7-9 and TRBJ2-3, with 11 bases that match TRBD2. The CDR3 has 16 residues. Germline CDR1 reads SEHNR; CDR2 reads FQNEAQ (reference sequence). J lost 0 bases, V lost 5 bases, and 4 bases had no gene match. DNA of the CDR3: TGTGCCAGCAGCGAAGTAGCGGGGGGGAGCACAGATACGCAGTATTTT. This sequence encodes CASSEVAGGSTDTQYF.

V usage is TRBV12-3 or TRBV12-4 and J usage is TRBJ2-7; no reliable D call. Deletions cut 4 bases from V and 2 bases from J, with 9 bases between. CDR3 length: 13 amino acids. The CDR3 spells CASSYTGTYEQYF. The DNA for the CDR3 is TGTGCCAGCAGTTATACTGGGACCTACGAGCAGTACTTC.

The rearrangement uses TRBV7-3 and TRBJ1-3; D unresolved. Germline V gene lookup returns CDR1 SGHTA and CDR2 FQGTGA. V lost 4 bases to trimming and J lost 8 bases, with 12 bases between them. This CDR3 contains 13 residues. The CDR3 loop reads CASSSYLGDTIYF. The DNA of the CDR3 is TGTGCCAGCAGCTCCTATCTGGGAGACACCATATATTTT.

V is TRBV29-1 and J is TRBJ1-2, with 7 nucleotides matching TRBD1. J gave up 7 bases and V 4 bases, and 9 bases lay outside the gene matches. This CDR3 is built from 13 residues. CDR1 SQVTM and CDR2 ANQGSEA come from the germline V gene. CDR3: CSVGDSLVGGYTF. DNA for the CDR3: TGCAGCGTTGGGGACAGCTTGGTCGGTGGCTACACCTTC.

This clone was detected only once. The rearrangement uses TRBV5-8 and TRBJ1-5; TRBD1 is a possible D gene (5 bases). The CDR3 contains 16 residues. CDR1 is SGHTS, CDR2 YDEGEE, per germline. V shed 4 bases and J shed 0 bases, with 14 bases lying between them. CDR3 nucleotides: TGTGCCAGCAGCAACGGGAGGGGATATAGCAATCAGCCCCAGCATTTT. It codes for CASSNGRGYSNQPQHF.

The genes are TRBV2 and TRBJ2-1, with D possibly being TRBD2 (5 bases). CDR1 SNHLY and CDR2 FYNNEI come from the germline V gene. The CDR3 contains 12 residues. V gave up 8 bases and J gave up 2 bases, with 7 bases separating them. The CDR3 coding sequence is TGTGCCAGCCAGCGGACCTACAATGAGCAGTTCTTC. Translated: CASQRTYNEQFF.

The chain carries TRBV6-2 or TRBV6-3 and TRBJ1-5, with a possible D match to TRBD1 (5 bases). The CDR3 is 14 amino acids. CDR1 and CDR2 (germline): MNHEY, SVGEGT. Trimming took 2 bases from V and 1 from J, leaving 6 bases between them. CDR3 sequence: CASSYGGSNQPQHF. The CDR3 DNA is TGTGCCAGCAGTTACGGGGGAAGCAATCAGCCCCAGCATTTT.

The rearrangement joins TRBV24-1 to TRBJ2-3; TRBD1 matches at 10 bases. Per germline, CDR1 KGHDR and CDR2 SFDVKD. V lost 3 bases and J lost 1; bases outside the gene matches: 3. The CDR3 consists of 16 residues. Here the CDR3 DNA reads TGTGCCACCAGTGATCCAGGACAGGGGGGCACAGATACGCAGTATTTT. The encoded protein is CATSDPGQGGTDTQYF.